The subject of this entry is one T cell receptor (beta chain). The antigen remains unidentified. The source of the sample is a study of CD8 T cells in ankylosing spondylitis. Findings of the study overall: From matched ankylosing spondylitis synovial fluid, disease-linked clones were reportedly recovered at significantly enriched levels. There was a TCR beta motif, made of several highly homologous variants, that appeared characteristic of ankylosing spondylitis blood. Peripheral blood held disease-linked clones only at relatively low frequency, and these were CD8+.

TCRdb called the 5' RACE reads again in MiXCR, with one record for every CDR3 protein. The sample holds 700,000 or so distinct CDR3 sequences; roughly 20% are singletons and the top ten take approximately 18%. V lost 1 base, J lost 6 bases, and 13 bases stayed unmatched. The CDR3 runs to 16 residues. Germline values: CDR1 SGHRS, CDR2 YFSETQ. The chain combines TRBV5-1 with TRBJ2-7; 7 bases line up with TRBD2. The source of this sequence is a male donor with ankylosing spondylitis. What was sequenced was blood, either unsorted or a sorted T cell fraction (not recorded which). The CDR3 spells CASSLRSQGLVFEQYF. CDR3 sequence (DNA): TGCGCCAGCAGCTTGAGGTCGCAAGGACTAGTCTTCGAGCAGTACTTC. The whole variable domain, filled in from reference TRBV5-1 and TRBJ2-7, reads KAGVTQTPRYLIKTRGQQVTLSCSPISGHRSVSWYQQTPGQGLQFLFEYFSETQRNKGNFPGRFSGRQFSNSRSEMNVSTLELGDSALYLCASSLRSQGLVFEQYFGPGTRLTVT.